The entry below gives a single TCR beta chain sequence along with its context. This entry is derived from a study of shared clonotypes between healthy human individuals. The germline CDR1 and CDR2 sequences are MNHEY and SMNVEV (reference sequence). The CDR3 extends over 16 amino acids. V lost 8 bases and J lost 7, with 21 bases in between. Assay: immunoSEQ multiplex PCR; the TCRdb copy retains only in-frame clones and omits some. The sample includes some 2 million clones, 95% of them seen just once. The receptor comes from a young man in good health. The rearrangement joins TRBV27 to TRBJ1-6; a weak D match, TRBD1 (5 bases). The specimen sequenced was naive CD4+ T cells sorted from blood. Subset specified: CD45RA+ positively selected. CDR3 amino acids: CASGNRGQAGNSPLHF. CDR3 DNA: TGTGCCAGCGGAAACCGGGGCCAAGCGGGGAATTCACCCCTCCACTTT.